The source of this T cell receptor (beta chain) is a study of post-analysis software for immune sequencing data. Study-wide findings and caveats: TRBV5-6, TRBV5-1 and TRBV20-1 were among about 5 TRBV segments more frequent in patients than controls. When the samples were clustered directly with F measure, those that had been prepared in the same batch showed strong co-clustering. Multiple sclerosis patients had significantly lower normalized Chao1 diversity than controls.

In its sample, this clonotype was seen a few times. Its antigen is still unknown. Tagging with unique molecular identifiers was a feature of the TCR beta cDNA libraries. From roughly 1 to 10 million T cells, 500,000 or so cDNA molecules were obtained. Using its own MiXCR run on the PCR reads, TCRdb lists one record per CDR3 protein. The sample lists about 460,000 distinct CDR3 sequences, around 40% seen once, with over 10% in the top ten. CDR3 length equals 12 residues. Trimming took 6 bases from V and 9 from J, leaving 14 bases between them. The chain uses TRBV12-3 or TRBV12-4 and TRBJ1-2; TRBD1 might be the D (5 bases). This TCR derives from a girl aged 10 to 17 with multiple sclerosis. The material sequenced was blood. The CDR3 bases are TGTGCCAGCAGCGCCCCACCAGGGAGCTACACCTTC. Translation: CASSAPPGSYTF.